This TCR beta chain was documented in a study of blood T cell repertoires in COVID-19. Study context: Sites across the United States, Italy and Spain contributed samples from acute and convalescent COVID-19. PBMCs, B-cell-depleted T cells, or T cells provided the cDNA or gDNA that made up the material.

The repertoire was sequenced with immunoSEQ multiplex PCR; TCRdb's copy has only in-frame clones and lacks some. The data contain 150,000 to 200,000 clones, 82% of them singletons. This sequence was found in a woman between 35 and 50 years old with COVID-19, enrolled during active disease. Sequences were obtained from peripheral blood.

CDR3 region: CASSQAVASNNEQFF. Written as DNA, the CDR3 is TGTGCCAGCAGCCAAGCTGTGGCTTCCAACAATGAGCAGTTCTTC. This rearrangement joins TRBV4-2 to TRBJ2-1; no definite D call. The germline gives CDR1 LGHNA, CDR2 YNFKEQ. V was clipped by 1 base and J by 5 bases, with 12 bases between them. The CDR3 loop spans 15 amino acids.